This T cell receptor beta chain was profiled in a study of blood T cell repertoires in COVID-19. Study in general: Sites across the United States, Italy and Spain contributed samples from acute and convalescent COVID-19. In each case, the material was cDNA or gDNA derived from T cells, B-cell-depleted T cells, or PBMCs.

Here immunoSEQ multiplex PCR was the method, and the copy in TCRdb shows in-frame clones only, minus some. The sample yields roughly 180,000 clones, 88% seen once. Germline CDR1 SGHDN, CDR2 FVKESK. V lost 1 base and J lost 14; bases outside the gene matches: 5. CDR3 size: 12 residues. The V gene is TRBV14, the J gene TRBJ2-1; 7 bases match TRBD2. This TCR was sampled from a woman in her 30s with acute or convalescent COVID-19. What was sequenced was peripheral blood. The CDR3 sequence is CASSQGLAAEFF. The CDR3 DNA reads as TGTGCCAGCAGCCAAGGGCTAGCGGCCGAGTTCTTC.